The 10 T cell receptor beta chains below all came from one sample that was sequenced in a study of early stage breast cancer tumors. TCRdb's copy holds only in-frame clones and misses some; the assay was immunoSEQ multiplex PCR. Seen here are 45,000 to 65,000 clones, just under 80% observed once, and the top ten hold just under 3.5%. Material for sequencing was blood. These receptors were collected from a person in their 40s with breast cancer.

V usage is TRBV29-1 and J usage is TRBJ2-3; D is uncertain. The V end was cut by 2 bases, the J end by 5 bases, with 2 bases between. Germline CDR1 SQVTM, CDR2 ANQGSEA. CDR3 length: 10 residues. CDR3 DNA sequence: TGCAGCGTTGAACAAGATACGCAGTATTTT. Encoded protein: CSVEQDTQYF.

The sample holds a few counts of this clone. This chain uses TRBV18 with TRBJ1-1; the match to TRBD1 covers 9 bases. Trimming took 3 bases from V and 3 from J; bases not matched to a gene: 11. This CDR3 is 17 amino acids long. Germline V gene sequence: CDR1 KGHSH, CDR2 LQKENI. The CDR3, as DNA: TGTGCCAGCTCACCTCCTATTTTGGGACAGGGCTACACTGAAGCTTTCTTT. As protein: CASSPPILGQGYTEAFF.

The gene calls are TRBV11-2 and TRBJ1-4, with unresolved D. Germline CDR1 SGHAT, CDR2 FQNNGV. This CDR3 contains 14 residues. Trimming removed 5 bases at V and 7 bases at J, with 14 bases between. In nucleotides, the CDR3 is TGTGCCAGCAGCCAAGGGATGCCACCTGAAAAACTGTTTTTT. It specifies CASSQGMPPEKLFF.

J is TRBJ2-1 and V is TRBV19, with TRBD2 matching over 12 bases. The germline gives CDR1 LNHDA, CDR2 SQIVND (reference sequence). V trimming: 10 bases; J trimming: 7 bases; junction bases outside the gene matches: 11. The CDR3 covers 15 residues. The CDR3 DNA follows: TGTGCCACCGATTCTAGCGGGAGGGCCGGGAATGAGCAGTTCTTC. Translation: CATDSSGRAGNEQFF.

This rearrangement joins TRBV25-1 to TRBJ2-2, with 10 positions matching TRBD2. CDR1 and CDR2 (germline): MGHDK, SYGVNS. The CDR3 consists of 16 residues. The V and J ends lost 8 bases and 4 bases, in that order; junction bases with no gene match: 10. DNA of the CDR3: TGTGCCAGCCGGAGGACTAGCGGAGTCGCCACCGGGGAGCTGTTTTTT. The encoded protein is CASRRTSGVATGELFF.

A few counts support this clone. V gene TRBV19 combines with J gene TRBJ1-1; D perhaps matches TRBD1 (6 bases). CDR1 and CDR2 from the germline V gene are LNHDA and SQIVND (reference sequence). The CDR3 is made up of 14 amino acids. Trimming removed 7 bases at V and 2 bases at J, with 14 bases between. CDR3 bases: TGTGCCAGTACTTCCGGGACACCTAACACTGAAGCTTTCTTT. Translated: CASTSGTPNTEAFF.

The chain couples TRBV19 to TRBJ2-1; D may be TRBD2 (6 bases). The length of the CDR3 is 17 residues. The V gene lost 3 bases and the J gene lost 5 bases, with 20 bases spanning the gap. CDR1 and CDR2 from the germline V gene are LNHDA and SQIVND (reference sequence). CDR3 nucleotides: TGTGCCAGTAGTATGAGCGGGCCCGGGACTGGCGACAATGAGCAGTTCTTC. It yields the protein CASSMSGPGTGDNEQFF.

This clone was picked up a small number of times. The chain has TRBV19 and TRBJ1-1; D possibly corresponds to TRBD1 (6 bases). V was shortened by 5 bases and J by 3 bases, with 19 bases between the two germline ends. The CDR3 runs 16 residues. Germline V lookup: CDR1 LNHDA, CDR2 SQIVND (reference sequence). The CDR3 is CASSGGDIKGDTEAFF. In DNA, the CDR3 is TGTGCCAGTAGTGGGGGGGACATCAAAGGGGACACTGAAGCTTTCTTT.

The rearrangement links TRBV21-1 to TRBJ2-7; TRBD1 is the table's D call and was not checked against the DNA. TRBV21-1 is a pseudogene. This CDR3 has 15 residues. The CDR3 sequence: CASSKADRGSYEQYF. CDR3 nucleotide sequence: TGTGCCAGCAGCAAAGCGGACAGGGGTTCCTACGAGCAGTACTTC.

This clone was seen more than once but under ten times. The chain is built from TRBV6-4 and TRBJ2-2, with 7 bases aligning to TRBD2. V shed 3 bases and J 6 bases; nucleotides not matched to a gene: 7. The CDR3 is 15 amino acids. Germline V gene sequence: CDR1 MRHNA, CDR2 SNTAGT. CDR3 nucleotide sequence: TGTGCCAGCAGTGATGGACTAGTGAGCGCCGGGGAGCTGTTTTTT. This sequence encodes CASSDGLVSAGELFF.